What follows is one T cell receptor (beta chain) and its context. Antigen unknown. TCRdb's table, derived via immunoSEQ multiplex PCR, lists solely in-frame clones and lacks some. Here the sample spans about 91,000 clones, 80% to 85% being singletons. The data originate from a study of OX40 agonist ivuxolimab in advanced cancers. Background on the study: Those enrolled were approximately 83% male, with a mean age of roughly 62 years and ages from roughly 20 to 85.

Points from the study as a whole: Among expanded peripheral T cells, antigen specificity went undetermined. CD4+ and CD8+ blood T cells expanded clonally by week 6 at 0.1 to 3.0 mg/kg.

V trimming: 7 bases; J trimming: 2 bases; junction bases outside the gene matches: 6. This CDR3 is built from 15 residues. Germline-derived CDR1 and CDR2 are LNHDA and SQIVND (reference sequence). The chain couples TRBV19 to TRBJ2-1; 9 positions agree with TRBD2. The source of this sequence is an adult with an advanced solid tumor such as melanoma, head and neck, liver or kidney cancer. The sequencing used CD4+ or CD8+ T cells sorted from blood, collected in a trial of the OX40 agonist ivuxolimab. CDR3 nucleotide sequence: TGTGCCAGTACCGCTAGCGGGGTGGCCTACAATGAGCAGTTCTTC. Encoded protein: CASTASGVAYNEQFF.